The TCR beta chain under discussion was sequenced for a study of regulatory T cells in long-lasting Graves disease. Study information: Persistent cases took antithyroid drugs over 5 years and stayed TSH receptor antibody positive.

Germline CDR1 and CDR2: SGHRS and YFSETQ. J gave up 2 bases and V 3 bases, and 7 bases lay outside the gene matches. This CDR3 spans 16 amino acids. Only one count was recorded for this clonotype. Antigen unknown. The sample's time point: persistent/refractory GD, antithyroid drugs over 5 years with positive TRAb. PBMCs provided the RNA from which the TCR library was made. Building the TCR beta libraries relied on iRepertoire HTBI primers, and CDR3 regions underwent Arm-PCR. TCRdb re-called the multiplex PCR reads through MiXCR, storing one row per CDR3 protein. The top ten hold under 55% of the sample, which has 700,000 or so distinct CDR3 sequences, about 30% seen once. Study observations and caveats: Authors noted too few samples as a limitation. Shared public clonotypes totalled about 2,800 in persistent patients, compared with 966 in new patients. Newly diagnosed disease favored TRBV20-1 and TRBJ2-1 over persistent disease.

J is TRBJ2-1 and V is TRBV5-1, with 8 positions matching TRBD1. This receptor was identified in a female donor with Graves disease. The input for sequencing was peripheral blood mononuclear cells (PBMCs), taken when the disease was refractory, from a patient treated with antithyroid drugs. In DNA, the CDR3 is TGCGCCAGCAGCTGGGACGGACAGGGACCCTACAATGAGCAGTTCTTC. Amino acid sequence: CASSWDGQGPYNEQFF.